This paragraph covers one T cell receptor beta chain sequence. These data are taken from a study of patients and donors after allogeneic stem cell transplantation. A single record per CDR3 protein comes from TCRdb applying MiXCR to the RT-PCR reads. The table records about a million distinct CDR3 sequences, about 20% of them present only once. The CDR3 loop spans 18 amino acids. V lost 3 bases to trimming and J lost 4 bases, with 21 bases between them. The receptor was derived from a human donor who was either an allogeneic HSCT recipient or a stem cell or donor lymphocyte infusion donor (not recorded which). It is not recorded whose cells these are; they may come from a transplant donor. The chain combines TRBV12-3 or TRBV12-4 with TRBJ2-2, with a possible D match to TRBD1 (5 bases). Sequenced sample: blood, either unsorted or a sorted T cell fraction (not recorded which). For the CDR3, the DNA is TGTGCCAGCAGTTTTTGGGGCCCCGATAGGTGGTTCACCGGGGAGCTGTTTTTT. It encodes CASSFWGPDRWFTGELFF.